These 15 T cell receptor beta chains originate from one sample sequenced in a study of long-term antiretroviral therapy in people with HIV. Sequencing relied on immunoSEQ assay v3.0, run at survey level. Repertoires were generated with immunoSEQ multiplex PCR, while TCRdb's copy carries only in-frame clones and drops some. The profile shows about 26,000 clones, around 83% of them singletons. Sample: unsorted PBMCs, taken 2.9 years after starting antiretroviral therapy. These receptors all stem from a man aged 45-65 years with HIV.

This clone was seen only once. The gene calls are TRBV11-3 and TRBJ2-1; D tentatively reads TRBD1 or TRBD2 (5 bases each). The CDR3 runs to 13 residues. Germline CDR1 reads SGHNT; CDR2 reads YENEEA. The ends were cut back, 3 bases at V and 5 bases at J, with 8 bases in the middle. The CDR3 region has the DNA TGTGCCAGCAGCTTGGGACCAAACAATGAGCAGTTCTTC. It yields the protein CASSLGPNNEQFF.

The rearrangement uses TRBV2 and TRBJ2-3; 14 bases agree with TRBD2. With V trimmed by 6 bases and J by 6 bases, 5 bases remained unmatched. The CDR3 extends over 15 amino acids. CDR1 and CDR2 (germline): SNHLY, FYNNEI. The CDR3 reads CASRTGLAGADTQYF. The CDR3 region has the DNA TGTGCCAGCAGGACGGGACTAGCGGGGGCGGATACGCAGTATTTT.

The rearrangement joins TRBV28 to TRBJ1-2; tentative D call: TRBD1 (5 bases). The CDR3 covers 13 residues. Looked up from germline, CDR1 is MDHEN and CDR2 is SYDVKM. V shed 7 bases and J shed 4 bases, with 13 bases lying between them. CDR3 sequence (DNA): TGTGCCAGCACCCTGGACGGGACCTATGGCTACACCTTC. This encodes CASTLDGTYGYTF.

CDR3 in amino acids: CASGGPYSPYNEQFF. CDR3 sequence (DNA): TGCGCCAGCGGCGGGCCGTACTCCCCCTACAATGAGCAGTTCTTC. The chain recombines TRBV5-1 with TRBJ2-1; D might be TRBD2 (5 bases). V shed 7 bases and J shed 2 bases, with 16 bases lying between them. This CDR3 spans 15 amino acids. Germline loops: CDR1 SGHRS, CDR2 YFSETQ.

This clone showed up just once. V gene TRBV6-6 combines with J gene TRBJ2-5; D ambiguous. This CDR3 is built from 14 residues. The germline gives CDR1 MNHNY, CDR2 SVGAGI (reference sequence). Between the trimmed V and J ends, which lost 6 bases and 2 bases, there was a span of 13 bases. The DNA for the CDR3 is TGTGCCAGCAGCCTGGGAAGGGCTCAAGAGACCCAGTACTTC. This codes for CASSLGRAQETQYF.

V and J are TRBV7-3 and TRBJ2-3; D might be TRBD1 (5 bases). The V end lost 4 bases, the J end lost 4 bases, and 9 bases lay between the germline ends. This CDR3 is 13 amino acids long. In germline, CDR1 is SGHTA, CDR2 FQGTGA. CDR3 protein: CASSSGQSDTQYF. As DNA, the CDR3 is TGTGCCAGCAGCTCCGGACAATCAGATACGCAGTATTTT.

In nucleotides, the CDR3 is TGTGCCAGTAGTGAGGCGGGATATGGCTACACCTTC. This encodes CASSEAGYGYTF. This sequence joins TRBV19 and TRBJ1-2; D ambiguous. The germline V and J ends were trimmed by 5 bases and 5 bases, with 9 bases remaining between them. The CDR3 runs to 12 residues. The germline gives CDR1 LNHDA, CDR2 SQIVND (reference sequence).

CDR3 DNA: TGTGCCAGCAGCTTAACTGGGTCAGGGAACGAAAAACTGTTTTTT. Its translation: CASSLTGSGNEKLFF. V and J are TRBV7-3 and TRBJ1-4, with D possibly matching TRBD1 (5 bases). This CDR3 spans 15 amino acids. With 0 bases removed from V and 8 bases from J, the gap between germline ends came to 13 bases. Germline V lookup: CDR1 SGHTA, CDR2 FQGTGA.

V gene TRBV28 combines with J gene TRBJ1-1, with TRBD1 as a possible D gene (5 bases). The CDR3 is 11 amino acids. Germline CDR1 and CDR2: MDHEN and SYDVKM. Trimming left V 6 bases short and J 11 bases short, with 13 bases between. CDR3 coding DNA: TGTGCCAGCAGGGTGGGGCGTATGGCTTTCTTT. It codes for CASRVGRMAFF.

J is TRBJ2-7 and V is TRBV7-8, with TRBD1 matching 7 bases. Germline V lookup: CDR1 SGHVS, CDR2 FQNEAQ. The CDR3 has 14 amino acids. V gave up 5 bases and J gave up 2 bases; unmatched junction bases: 6. The CDR3 coding sequence is TGTGCCAGCAGCCCCGGGCAGGGGGCCTACGAGCAGTACTTC. Its translation is CASSPGQGAYEQYF. Full variable domain (missing parts from reference TRBV7-8 and TRBJ2-7): GAGVSQSPRYKVAKRGQDVALRCDPISGHVSLFWYQQALGQGPEFLTYFQNEAQLDKSGLPSDRFFAERPEGSVSTLKIQRTQQEDSAVYLCASSPGQGAYEQYFGPGTRLTVT.

This chain connects TRBV13 to TRBJ2-2, with 9 bases fitting TRBD2. V lost 8 bases, J lost 1 base, and 2 bases stayed unmatched. CDR1 and CDR2 from the germline V gene are PRHDT and FYEKMQ (reference sequence). The CDR3 covers 14 residues. The CDR3 loop is CASSSGENTGELFF. DNA for the CDR3: TGTGCCAGCTCTAGCGGGGAGAACACCGGGGAGCTGTTTTTT.

This clone has a handful of counts. This rearrangement joins TRBV7-2 to TRBJ2-5; D may match TRBD1 or TRBD2 (6 bases each). The germline gives CDR1 SGHTA, CDR2 FQGNSA. This CDR3 contains 13 residues. V lost 4 bases, J lost 5 bases, and 11 bases lay in between. CDR3 coding DNA: TGTGCCAGCAGCTCGGGGGCGTCGGAGACCCAGTACTTC. This sequence encodes CASSSGASETQYF.

The chain carries TRBV7-8 and TRBJ2-1; no clear D gene. Germline V gene data show CDR1 as SGHVS and CDR2 as FQNEAQ. Trimming pared 2 bases from V and 7 bases from J, leaving 15 bases between. The CDR3 is 15 amino acids. This CDR3 reads CASSLLQPPWNEQFF. In DNA form, the CDR3 reads TGTGCCAGCAGCTTACTCCAGCCCCCATGGAATGAGCAGTTCTTC.

The rearrangement joins TRBV11-1 to TRBJ1-2; D gene ambiguous. The CDR3 has 15 residues. Germline V gene data show CDR1 as SGHAT and CDR2 as FQDESV (reference sequence). Deletions cut 3 bases from V and 4 bases from J, with 15 bases between. The CDR3 protein is CASSFAVNSRYGYTF. CDR3 sequence (DNA): TGTGCCAGCAGCTTCGCAGTCAATAGCCGCTATGGCTACACCTTC.

This clone was found once. CDR3 sequence reads: CASRPQGAKNEQYF. In DNA, the CDR3 is TGTGCCAGCAGGCCGCAGGGGGCGAAGAACGAGCAGTACTTC. The chain recombines TRBV7-9 with TRBJ2-7; 8 nucleotides align to TRBD1. Germline loops: CDR1 SEHNR, CDR2 FQNEAQ (reference sequence). CDR3 length equals 14 residues. V lost 6 bases to trimming and J lost 5 bases; unmatched junction nucleotides: 9. The full variable domain, in which reference TRBV7-9 and TRBJ2-7 provide the parts outside the CDR3, is DTGVSQNPRHKITKRGQNVTFRCDPISEHNRLYWYRQTLGQGPEFLTYFQNEAQLEKSRLLSDRFSAERPKGSFSTLEIQRTEQGDSAMYLCASRPQGAKNEQYFGPGTRLTVT.